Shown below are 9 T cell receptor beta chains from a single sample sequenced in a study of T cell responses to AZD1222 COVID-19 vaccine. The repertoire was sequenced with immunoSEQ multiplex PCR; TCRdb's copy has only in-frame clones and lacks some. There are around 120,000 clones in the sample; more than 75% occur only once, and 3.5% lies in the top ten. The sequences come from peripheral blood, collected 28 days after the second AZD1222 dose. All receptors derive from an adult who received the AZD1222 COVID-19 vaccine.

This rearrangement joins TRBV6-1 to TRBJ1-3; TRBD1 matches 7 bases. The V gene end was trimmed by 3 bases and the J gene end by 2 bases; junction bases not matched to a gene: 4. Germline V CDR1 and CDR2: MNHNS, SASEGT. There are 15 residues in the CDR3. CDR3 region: CASSDRQGTGNTIYF. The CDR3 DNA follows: TGTGCCAGCAGTGACAGACAGGGTACTGGAAACACCATATATTTT.

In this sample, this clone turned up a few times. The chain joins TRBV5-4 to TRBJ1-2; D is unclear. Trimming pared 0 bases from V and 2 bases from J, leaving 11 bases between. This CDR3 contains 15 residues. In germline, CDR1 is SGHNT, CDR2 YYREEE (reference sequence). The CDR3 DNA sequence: TGTGCCAGCAGCTTGGTGGGTGAGCTAAACTATGGCTACACCTTC. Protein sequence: CASSLVGELNYGYTF.

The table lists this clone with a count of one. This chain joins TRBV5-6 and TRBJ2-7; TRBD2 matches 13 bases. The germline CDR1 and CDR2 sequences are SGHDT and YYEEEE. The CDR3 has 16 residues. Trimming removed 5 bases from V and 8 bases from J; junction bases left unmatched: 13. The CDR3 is CASSYRLAGGPFKQYF. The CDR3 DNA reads TGTGCCAGCAGTTACCGACTAGCGGGGGGCCCTTTCAAGCAGTACTTC.

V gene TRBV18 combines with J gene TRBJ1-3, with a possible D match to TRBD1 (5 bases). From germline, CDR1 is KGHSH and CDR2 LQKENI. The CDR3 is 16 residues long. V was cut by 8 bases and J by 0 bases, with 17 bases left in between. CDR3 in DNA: TGTGCCAGCGTATCCGGGACCCTTTTCTCTGGAAACACCATATATTTT. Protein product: CASVSGTLFSGNTIYF.

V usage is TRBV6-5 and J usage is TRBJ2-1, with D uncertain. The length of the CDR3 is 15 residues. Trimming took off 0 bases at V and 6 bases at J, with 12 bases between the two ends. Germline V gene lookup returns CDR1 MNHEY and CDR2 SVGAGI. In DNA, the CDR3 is TGTGCCAGCAGTTACTCTCGACGTGGCGGCAATGAGCAGTTCTTC. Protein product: CASSYSRRGGNEQFF.

The CDR3 region is CASSLAKQANTGELFF. The CDR3 bases are TGCGCCAGCAGCTTGGCCAAACAGGCGAACACCGGGGAGCTGTTTTTT. This chain joins TRBV5-1 and TRBJ2-2; TRBD1 might be the D (5 bases). The CDR3 runs 16 residues. The germline V and J ends were trimmed by 0 bases and 0 bases, with 9 bases remaining between them. The germline V gene has CDR1 SGHRS and CDR2 YFSETQ.

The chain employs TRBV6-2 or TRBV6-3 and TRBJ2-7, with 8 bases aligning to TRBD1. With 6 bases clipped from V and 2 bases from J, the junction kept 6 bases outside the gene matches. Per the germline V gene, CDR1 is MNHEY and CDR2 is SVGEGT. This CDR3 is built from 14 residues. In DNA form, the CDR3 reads TGTGCCAGCAGCCGGGACAGGCCTCCCTACGAGCAGTACTTC. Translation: CASSRDRPPYEQYF.

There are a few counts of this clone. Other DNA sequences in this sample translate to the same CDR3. Here the CDR3 DNA reads TGTGCCAGCGGGGGGGTATTGGAAGCTTTCTTT. It specifies CASGGVLEAFF. This chain connects TRBV25-1 to TRBJ1-1; D may be TRBD1 (5 bases). Trimming left V 8 bases short and J 8 bases short, with 12 bases between. Germline values: CDR1 MGHDK, CDR2 SYGVNS. The CDR3 loop spans 11 amino acids.

CDR3 sequence: CASSQGGSTSEADTQYF. CDR3 DNA: TGTGCCAGCAGCCAAGGGGGATCGACTAGCGAAGCAGATACGCAGTATTTT. J is TRBJ2-3 and V is TRBV3-1 (or the pseudogene TRBV3-2), with 8 bases fitting TRBD2. The CDR3 has 17 amino acids. V dropped 1 base and J dropped 4; count of bases not matched to a gene: 10. Germline V CDR1 and CDR2: LGHDT, YNNKEL (reference sequence).